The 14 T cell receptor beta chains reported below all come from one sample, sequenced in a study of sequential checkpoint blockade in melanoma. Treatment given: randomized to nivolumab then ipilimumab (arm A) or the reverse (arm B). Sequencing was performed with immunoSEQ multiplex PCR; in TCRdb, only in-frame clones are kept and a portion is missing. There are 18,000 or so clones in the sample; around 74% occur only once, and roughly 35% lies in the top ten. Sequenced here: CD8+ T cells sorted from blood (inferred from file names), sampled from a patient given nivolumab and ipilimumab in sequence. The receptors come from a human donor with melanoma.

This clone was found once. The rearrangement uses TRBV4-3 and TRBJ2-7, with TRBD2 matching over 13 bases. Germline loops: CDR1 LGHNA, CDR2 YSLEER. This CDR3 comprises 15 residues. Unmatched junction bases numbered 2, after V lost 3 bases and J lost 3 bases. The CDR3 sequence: CASSHRLAGGYEQYF. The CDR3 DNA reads TGCGCCAGCAGCCACCGACTAGCGGGAGGCTACGAGCAGTACTTC.

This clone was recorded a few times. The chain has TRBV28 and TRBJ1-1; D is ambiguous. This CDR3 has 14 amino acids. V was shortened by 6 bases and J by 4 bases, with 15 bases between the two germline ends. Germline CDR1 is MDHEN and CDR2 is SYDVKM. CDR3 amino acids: CASSPLRDSTEAFF. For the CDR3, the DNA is TGTGCCAGCAGCCCCCTGAGGGATTCCACTGAAGCTTTCTTT. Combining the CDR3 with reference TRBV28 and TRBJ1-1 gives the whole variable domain DVKVTQSSRYLVKRTGEKVFLECVQDMDHENMFWYRQDPGLGLRLIYFSYDVKMKEKGDIPEGYSVSREKKERFSLILESASTNQTSMYLCASSPLRDSTEAFFGQGTRLTVV.

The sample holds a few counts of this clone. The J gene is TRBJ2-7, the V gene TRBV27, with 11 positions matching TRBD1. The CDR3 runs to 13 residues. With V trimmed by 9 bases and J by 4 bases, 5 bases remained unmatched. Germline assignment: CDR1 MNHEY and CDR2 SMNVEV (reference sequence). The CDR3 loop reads CASRTGGAYEQYF. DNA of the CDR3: TGTGCCAGTCGGACAGGGGGCGCATACGAGCAGTACTTC.

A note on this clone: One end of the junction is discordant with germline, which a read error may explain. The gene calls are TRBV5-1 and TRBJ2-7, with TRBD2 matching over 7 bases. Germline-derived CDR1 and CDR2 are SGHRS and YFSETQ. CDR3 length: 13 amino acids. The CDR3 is CASSLGGGYEQYF. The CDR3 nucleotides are TGTGCCAGCAGCTTGGGGGGAGGGTACGAGCAGTACTTC.

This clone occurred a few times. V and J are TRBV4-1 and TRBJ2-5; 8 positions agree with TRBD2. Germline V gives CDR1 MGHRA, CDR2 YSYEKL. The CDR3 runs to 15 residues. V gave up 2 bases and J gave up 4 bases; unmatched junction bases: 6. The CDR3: CASSQRSGGAETQYF. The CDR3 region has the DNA TGCGCCAGCAGCCAAAGGTCGGGGGGGGCAGAGACCCAGTACTTC.

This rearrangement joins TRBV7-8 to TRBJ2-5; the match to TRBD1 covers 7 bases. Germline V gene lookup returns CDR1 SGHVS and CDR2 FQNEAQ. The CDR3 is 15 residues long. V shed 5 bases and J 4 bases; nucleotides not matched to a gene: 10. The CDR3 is CASSPVGGQTETQYF. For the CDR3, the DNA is TGTGCCAGCAGCCCTGTAGGGGGACAGACAGAGACCCAGTACTTC.

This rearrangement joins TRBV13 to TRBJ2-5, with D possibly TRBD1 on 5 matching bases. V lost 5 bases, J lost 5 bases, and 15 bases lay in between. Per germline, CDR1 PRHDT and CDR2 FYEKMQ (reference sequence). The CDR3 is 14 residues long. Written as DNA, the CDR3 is TGTGCCAGCAGCCAGGTAGGGGCCCAGGAGACCCAGTACTTC. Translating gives CASSQVGAQETQYF.

The CDR3 reads CASRDRERNQPQHF. In DNA, the CDR3 is TGTGCCAGCAGGGACAGGGAACGCAATCAGCCCCAGCATTTT. This sequence joins TRBV5-8 and TRBJ1-5; TRBD1 matches 8 bases. The ends lost 5 bases at V and 2 bases at J; junction bases unmatched: 3. The CDR3 totals 14 residues. The V gene's germline CDR1 is SGHTS and CDR2 YDEGEE.

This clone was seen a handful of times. CDR3 amino acids: CASSSQGEETQYF. The DNA for the CDR3 is TGTGCCAGCAGTTCACAAGGGGAAGAGACCCAGTACTTC. This sequence joins TRBV2 and TRBJ2-5; perhaps TRBD1 as D (5 bases). The V gene's germline CDR1 is SNHLY and CDR2 FYNNEI. The CDR3 spans 13 residues. V lost 5 bases and J lost 3, with 10 bases in between.

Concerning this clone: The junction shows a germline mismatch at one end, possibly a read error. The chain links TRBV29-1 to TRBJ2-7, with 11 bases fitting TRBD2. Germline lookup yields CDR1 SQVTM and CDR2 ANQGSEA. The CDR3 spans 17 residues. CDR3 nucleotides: TGCAGCGTAGAAGCCAGAGGGAGACTAGCGGGAACCTACGAGCAGTACTTC. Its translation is CSVEARGRLAGTYEQYF.

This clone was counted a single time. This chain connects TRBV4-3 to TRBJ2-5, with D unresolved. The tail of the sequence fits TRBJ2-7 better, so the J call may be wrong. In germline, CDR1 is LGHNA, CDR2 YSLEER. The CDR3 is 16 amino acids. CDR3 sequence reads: CASSQGPPGDSYEQYF. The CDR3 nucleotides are TGCGCCAGCAGCCAAGGTCCACCAGGTGATTCTTACGAGCAGTACTTC.

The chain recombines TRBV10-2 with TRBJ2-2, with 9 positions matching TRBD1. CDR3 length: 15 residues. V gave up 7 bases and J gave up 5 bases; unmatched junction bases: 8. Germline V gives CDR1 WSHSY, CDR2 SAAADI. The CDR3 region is CASTLRDRETGELFF. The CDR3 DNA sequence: TGCGCCAGCACCCTCCGGGACAGGGAGACCGGGGAGCTGTTTTTT.

The CDR3 loop is CASSRVSGSNTGELFF. For the CDR3, the DNA is TGCGCCAGCAGTCGGGTAAGCGGATCGAACACCGGGGAGCTGTTTTTT. V and J are TRBV5-1 and TRBJ2-2, with a weak D call TRBD2 (5 bases). The germline CDR1 and CDR2 sequences are SGHRS and YFSETQ. Deletions cut 5 bases from V and 0 bases from J, with 14 bases between. This CDR3 is built from 16 residues.

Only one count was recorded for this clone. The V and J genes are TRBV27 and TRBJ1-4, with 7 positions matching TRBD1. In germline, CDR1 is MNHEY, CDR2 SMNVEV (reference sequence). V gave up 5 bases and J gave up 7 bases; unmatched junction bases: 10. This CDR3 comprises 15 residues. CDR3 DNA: TGTGCCAGCAGTCCGACGACAGGGTTTGTTGAAAAACTGTTTTTT. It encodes CASSPTTGFVEKLFF.